The 8 T cell receptor beta chains below were found in one sample sequenced in a study of shared clonotypes between healthy human individuals. Libraries were prepared by immunoSEQ multiplex PCR; TCRdb keeps only in-frame clonotypes and omits some of them. The sample shows some 2,000,000 clones, 90% to 96% of them seen only once. Material for sequencing was naive CD4+ T cells sorted from blood. Subset indicated: CD45RA+ positively selected. The receptors were sampled from a man between 18 and 35 years old in good health.

This clone came up a few times. This chain connects TRBV10-3 to TRBJ1-2; 11 bases fit TRBD1. Germline assignment: CDR1 ENHRY and CDR2 SYGVKD. The CDR3 is 15 amino acids. V shed 4 bases, J shed 4 bases, and the junction held 5 bases outside the gene matches. The CDR3, as DNA: TGTGCCATCAGTGGCCGGGACAGGGGGGCCTATGGCTACACCTTC. This translates into CAISGRDRGAYGYTF.

The gene calls are TRBV7-9 and TRBJ1-1; D is uncertain. CDR3 size: 15 residues. CDR1 and CDR2 from the germline V gene are SEHNR and FQNEAQ (reference sequence). The V end lost 5 bases, the J end lost 9 bases, and 22 bases lay between the germline ends. The CDR3 bases are TGTGCCAGCAGCCCAACAGAGGTTTTAGGGCGCAAAGCTTTCTTT. It encodes CASSPTEVLGRKAFF. Variable domain in full (rest from reference TRBV7-9 and TRBJ1-1): DTGVSQNPRHKITKRGQNVTFRCDPISEHNRLYWYRQTLGQGPEFLTYFQNEAQLEKSRLLSDRFSAERPKGSFSTLEIQRTEQGDSAMYLCASSPTEVLGRKAFFGQGTRLTVV.

Concerning this clone: The same CDR3 can be traced to other DNA sequences in this sample. The chain uses TRBV10-3 and TRBJ2-5; possibly TRBD1 for D (6 bases). CDR3 length: 13 amino acids. CDR1 and CDR2 (germline): ENHRY, SYGVKD. The germline V and J ends were trimmed by 4 bases and 5 bases, with 11 bases remaining between them. The CDR3 sequence: CAISGGLGETQYF. The CDR3, as DNA: TGTGCCATCAGTGGGGGGCTCGGCGAGACCCAGTACTTC.

The genes are TRBV11-2 and TRBJ2-1; D is ambiguous. V lost 1 base and J 6 bases, leaving 10 bases between the germline ends. Germline V CDR1 and CDR2: SGHAT, FQNNGV. The CDR3 has 14 amino acids. CDR3 protein: CASSLVPQRNEQFF. The CDR3, as DNA: TGTGCCAGCAGCTTAGTCCCCCAACGCAATGAGCAGTTCTTC. Using reference TRBV11-2 and TRBJ2-1 for the parts outside the CDR3, the full variable domain is EAGVAQSPRYKIIEKRQSVAFWCNPISGHATLYWYQQILGQGPKLLIQFQNNGVVDDSQLPKDRFSAERLKGVDSTLKIQPAKLEDSAVYLCASSLVPQRNEQFFGPGTRLTVL.

The chain carries TRBV7-2 and TRBJ2-7; D is perhaps TRBD2 (5 bases). Germline V gene data show CDR1 as SGHTA and CDR2 as FQGNSA. The CDR3 covers 14 residues. V shed 7 bases and J shed 0 bases, with 13 bases lying between them. CDR3 DNA sequence: TGTGCCAGCAAGAGCGGATCTAGCTCCTACGAGCAGTACTTC. This gives the protein CASKSGSSSYEQYF.

The rearrangement joins TRBV7-6 to TRBJ2-7; D gene uncertain. Trimming pared 3 bases from V and 5 bases from J, leaving 11 bases between. This CDR3 is built from 13 residues. Germline loops: CDR1 SGHVS, CDR2 FNYEAQ. CDR3: CASSLGGHNEQYF. The CDR3 DNA sequence: TGTGCCAGCAGCTTGGGTGGTCATAACGAGCAGTACTTC. Full variable domain (missing parts from reference TRBV7-6 and TRBJ2-7): GAGVSQSPRYKVTKRGQDVALRCDPISGHVSLYWYRQALGQGPEFLTYFNYEAQQDKSGLPNDRFSAERPEGSISTLTIQRTEQRDSAMYRCASSLGGHNEQYFGPGTRLTVT.

This chain connects TRBV5-4 to TRBJ2-1, with D perhaps matching TRBD2 (5 bases). Germline V CDR1 and CDR2: SGHNT, YYREEE (reference sequence). The ends were cut back, 7 bases at V and 4 bases at J, with 15 bases in the middle. The CDR3 is 14 residues long. For the CDR3, the DNA is TGTGCCAGCGCTTCGCGGGTGAGTTACAATGAGCAGTTCTTC. This encodes CASASRVSYNEQFF. Based on the CDR3 plus reference TRBV5-4 and TRBJ2-1, the full variable domain is ETGVTQSPTHLIKTRGQQVTLRCSSQSGHNTVSWYQQALGQGPQFIFQYYREEENGRGNFPPRFSGLQFPNYSSELNVNALELDDSALYLCASASRVSYNEQFFGPGTRLTVL.

The V gene is TRBV30, the J gene TRBJ1-5; maybe TRBD1 (5 bases). The CDR3 covers 15 residues. CDR1 GTSNPN and CDR2 SVGIG come from the germline V gene (reference sequence). V lost 0 bases to trimming and J lost 7 bases, with 16 bases between them. The CDR3 loop is CAWSVRSGARQPQHF. Here the CDR3 DNA reads TGTGCCTGGAGTGTAAGATCTGGGGCGAGACAGCCCCAGCATTTT.